These 5 T cell receptor beta chains originate from one sample sequenced in a study of blood T cell repertoires in COVID-19. TCRdb's table, derived via immunoSEQ multiplex PCR, lists solely in-frame clones and lacks some. The sample yields 90,000 to 120,000 clones, roughly four fifths seen once. Sequencing input: peripheral blood. The receptors were gathered from a woman in her sixties or seventies with acute or convalescent COVID-19.

This chain connects TRBV9 to TRBJ1-2, with 10 bases lining up with TRBD1. The CDR3 is 15 residues long. Germline lookup yields CDR1 SGDLS and CDR2 YYNGEE. Trimming took 4 bases from V and 8 from J; bases not matched to a gene: 11. CDR3 protein: CASSPQSDRGSGYTF. CDR3 sequence (DNA): TGTGCCAGCAGCCCGCAATCGGACAGGGGGTCGGGCTACACCTTC.

This sequence joins TRBV6-4 and TRBJ1-6, with D maybe TRBD1 (5 bases). Germline CDR1 reads MRHNA; CDR2 reads SNTAGT. The germline V and J ends were trimmed by 4 bases and 7 bases, with 8 bases remaining between them. There are 13 residues in the CDR3. The CDR3 nucleotides are TGTGCCAGCAGTGCGACAGTCAATTCACCCCTCCACTTT. Protein: CASSATVNSPLHF.

The CDR3 loop is CASSTTNTGELFF. The CDR3 DNA sequence: TGTGCCAGCAGTACAACGAACACCGGGGAGCTGTTTTTT. This chain joins TRBV11-2 and TRBJ2-2; D not certain. V was cut by 6 bases and J by 0 bases, with 5 bases left in between. The CDR3 is 13 residues long. Looked up from germline, CDR1 is SGHAT and CDR2 is FQNNGV.

V is TRBV21-1 and J is TRBJ2-5; TRBD1 is the table's D call, not checked against the DNA. TRBV21-1 is a documented pseudogene. The CDR3 consists of 19 residues. Written as DNA, the CDR3 is TGTGCCAGCAGCAAAGAAAAGAAGGGGATCAGGGGCTGGGAAGAGACCCAGTACTTC. Residues: CASSKEKKGIRGWEETQYF.

The chain carries TRBV5-1 and TRBJ1-2; 8 bases match TRBD1. Trimming removed 4 bases from V and 10 bases from J; junction bases left unmatched: 6. The CDR3 length is 12 residues. Germline assignment: CDR1 SGHRS and CDR2 YFSETQ. DNA for the CDR3: TGCGCCAGCAGCCCGGGACAGGCCTACTACACCTTC. This encodes CASSPGQAYYTF. Together with reference TRBV5-1 and TRBJ1-2, the CDR3 gives the full variable domain: KAGVTQTPRYLIKTRGQQVTLSCSPISGHRSVSWYQQTPGQGLQFLFEYFSETQRNKGNFPGRFSGRQFSNSRSEMNVSTLELGDSALYLCASSPGQAYYTFGSGTRLTVV.